This T cell receptor (beta chain) was sequenced during a study of control samples from healthy donors and cancer patients. The ends were cut back, 5 bases at V and 3 bases at J, with 17 bases in the middle. Germline V lookup: CDR1 MGHRA, CDR2 YSYEKL. CDR3 length: 16 residues. The repertoire was sequenced with immunoSEQ multiplex PCR; TCRdb's copy has only in-frame clones and lacks some. The sample consists of about 130,000 clones, approximately 90% of them appearing once. V is TRBV4-1 and J is TRBJ2-1, with D possibly being TRBD2 (5 bases). This receptor was obtained from a middle-aged man in good health. The sequenced sample was blood. The CDR3 DNA reads TGCGCCAGCAGCGGTCGTGCTAGCTCTGACTACAATGAGCAGTTCTTC. Translation: CASSGRASSDYNEQFF.